Listed here are 7 T cell receptor beta chains from one sample, sequenced in a study of T cells in Graves' hyperthyroidism and ophthalmopathy. What was amplified from RNA transcripts were TCR beta CDR3 regions. The study used the HTBI primer set for a first-round RT-PCR of the TCR CDR3. Via MiXCR, TCRdb re-called the multiplex PCR reads, giving one row per CDR3 protein. This sample has some 550,000 distinct CDR3 sequences, with 16% found just once. The sample taken for sequencing was blood. Receptors originate from a woman aged 40-49 years with Graves' ophthalmopathy.

This clonotype came up many times. The gene calls are TRBV19 and TRBJ2-3, with no clear D. V was cut by 3 bases and J by 2 bases, with 12 bases left in between. Germline V gene lookup returns CDR1 LNHDA and CDR2 SQIVND (reference sequence). The CDR3 contains 15 residues. The CDR3 DNA sequence: TGTGCCAGTAGTATGATTGGCACCGACACAGATACGCAGTATTTT. Translating gives CASSMIGTDTDTQYF. The full variable domain, in which reference TRBV19 and TRBJ2-3 provide the parts outside the CDR3, is DGGITQSPKYLFRKEGQNVTLSCEQNLNHDAMYWYRQDPGQGLRLIYYSQIVNDFQKGDIAEGYSVSREKKESFPLTVTSAQKNPTAFYLCASSMIGTDTDTQYFGPGTRLTVL.

Ten or more counts support this clonotype. The V call is TRBV7-8, the J call TRBJ2-3; D might be TRBD1 (6 bases). CDR1 and CDR2 (germline): SGHVS, FQNEAQ. Between the trimmed V and J ends, which lost 5 bases and 0 bases, there was a span of 12 bases. The CDR3 is made up of 15 amino acids. In DNA, the CDR3 is TGTGCCAGCAGCCAAGGGACACTCAGCACAGATACGCAGTATTTT. Residues: CASSQGTLSTDTQYF.

Ten or more counts support this clonotype. The V call is TRBV11-2, the J call TRBJ2-2; 8 bases align to TRBD1. Trimming took 6 bases from V and 5 from J; bases not matched to a gene: 8. Germline loops: CDR1 SGHAT, CDR2 FQNNGV. This CDR3 comprises 15 residues. Here the CDR3 reads CASRSRQGSTGELFF. The DNA of the CDR3 is TGTGCCAGCAGATCGCGACAGGGGAGTACCGGGGAGCTGTTTTTT.

In this sample, this clonotype turned up many times. The genes are TRBV27 and TRBJ2-7; D not resolved. Germline CDR1 reads MNHEY; CDR2 reads SMNVEV (reference sequence). The CDR3 loop spans 14 amino acids. Trimming cost V 5 bases and J 3 bases, with 14 bases left between them. The CDR3 sequence: CASSPSPAHYEQYF. The CDR3 region has the DNA TGTGCCAGCAGTCCGAGCCCCGCCCACTACGAGCAGTACTTC.

Notes on this clonotype: A much larger clone is a single base away; this may be a read error. The V call is TRBV2, the J call TRBJ1-5, with 7 bases that match TRBD1. The V gene's germline CDR1 is SNHLY and CDR2 FYNNEI. CDR3 length: 13 residues. J gave up 8 bases and V 6 bases, and 7 bases lay outside the gene matches. CDR3: CASSQGGDEPQHF. The CDR3 DNA follows: TGTGCCAGCAGCCAGGGGGGAGATGAGCCCCAGCATTTT.

This clonotype was counted ten times or more. The chain joins TRBV28 to TRBJ2-2; TRBD1 matches 12 bases. Germline CDR1 and CDR2: MDHEN and SYDVKM. This CDR3 has 16 residues. The J segment lost 4 bases and the V segment lost 6 bases, leaving 6 bases of the junction unmatched. The CDR3 here is CASRRRDRGLTGELFF. CDR3 coding DNA: TGTGCCAGCAGGAGAAGGGACAGGGGGCTCACCGGGGAGCTGTTTTTT.

This clonotype was counted ten times or more. V usage is TRBV5-1 and J usage is TRBJ2-3; D is tentatively TRBD1 or TRBD2 (5 bases each). Trimming left V 3 bases short and J 9 bases short, with 14 bases between. Per the germline V gene, CDR1 is SGHRS and CDR2 is YFSETQ. CDR3 length: 13 amino acids. This chain's CDR3 is CASSSPGLETQYF. The CDR3, as DNA: TGCGCCAGCAGCTCCCCGGGGCTAGAGACGCAGTATTTT.